This T cell receptor beta chain was obtained from a study of STAT5B mutations in CD4+ large granular lymphocyte leukemia. Whole-study results and caveats: The CD4+ versus CD8+ T-LGLL clonality difference may reflect limited sample size.

The CDR3 extends over 14 amino acids. Per germline, CDR1 SGHDT and CDR2 YYEEEE. About this clone: Antigen unknown. The junction departs from germline at one end; a sequencing error may be responsible.

Some clones are missing from TCRdb's copy, which holds only in-frame ones; the method was immunoSEQ multiplex PCR. This table holds a few thousand clones, 60% to 85% found once. The chain links TRBV5-6 to TRBJ2-7, with D perhaps TRBD1 (5 bases). Specimen: PBMCs. This TCR was sampled from a woman in her sixties or seventies with CD4+ T-cell large granular lymphocyte leukemia. The CDR3 spells CASSLSDNPYGQYF. CDR3 DNA: TGTGCCAGCAGCTTGTCGGACAATCCCTACGGGCAGTACTTC.